This TCR beta chain was recovered during a study of CD8+ T cells in alopecia areata. Findings and caveats of the study: In patients, TCRs were shared less clearly than in mice, and HLA may possibly be involved. Within the top 100, expanded CD8+ clones significantly decreased with tofacitinib, as did scalp clonality. Clonality was higher in lesional than normal scalp, especially in alopecia totalis/universalis.

Sample treatment: oral pan-JAK inhibitor, 5-10 mg twice daily. This clone was observed a few times. Its antigen remains unknown. Germline V gene data show CDR1 as ENHRY and CDR2 as SYGVKD. Trimming took 8 bases from V and 2 from J; bases not matched to a gene: 4. This CDR3 has 13 amino acids. Extraction of RNA preceded its reverse transcription into cDNA, which served as the sequencing template. The data were produced by immunoSEQ multiplex PCR, yet TCRdb's version contains in-frame clones alone and is incomplete. This table holds roughly 230,000 clones, around two fifths found once. This receptor was taken from a human donor with alopecia areata. The J gene is TRBJ2-3, the V gene TRBV10-3; 7 bases are a match to TRBD1. This sample comprised CD4+ T cells sorted from blood, obtained around week 37, from a patient treated with tofacitinib. DNA of the CDR3: TGTGCCATCCGGGACAGTGACACAGATACGCAGTATTTT. This gives the protein CAIRDSDTDTQYF.